This TCR beta chain is drawn from a study of STAT5B mutations in CD4+ large granular lymphocyte leukemia. General study results and limits: 8/27 top patient clones versus 2/35 control clones were TRBV06-family.

The repertoire was sequenced with immunoSEQ multiplex PCR; TCRdb's copy has only in-frame clones and lacks some. The table shows around 47,000 clones, with 80% to 85% occurring only once. This clone was detected only once. Its target is unknown. This CDR3 is built from 16 residues. The germline CDR1 and CDR2 sequences are SGHVS and FQNEAQ. V shed 0 bases and J shed 5 bases, with 16 bases lying between them. The TCR sequence derives from a human donor in good health. The chain links TRBV7-8 to TRBJ2-5; D possibly matches TRBD1 or TRBD2 (5 bases each). Sequencing was performed on CD4+ T cells from blood buffy coats. CDR3 residues: CASSLARDRPVETQYF. CDR3 sequence (DNA): TGTGCCAGCAGCTTAGCACGGGACCGCCCCGTCGAGACCCAGTACTTC.